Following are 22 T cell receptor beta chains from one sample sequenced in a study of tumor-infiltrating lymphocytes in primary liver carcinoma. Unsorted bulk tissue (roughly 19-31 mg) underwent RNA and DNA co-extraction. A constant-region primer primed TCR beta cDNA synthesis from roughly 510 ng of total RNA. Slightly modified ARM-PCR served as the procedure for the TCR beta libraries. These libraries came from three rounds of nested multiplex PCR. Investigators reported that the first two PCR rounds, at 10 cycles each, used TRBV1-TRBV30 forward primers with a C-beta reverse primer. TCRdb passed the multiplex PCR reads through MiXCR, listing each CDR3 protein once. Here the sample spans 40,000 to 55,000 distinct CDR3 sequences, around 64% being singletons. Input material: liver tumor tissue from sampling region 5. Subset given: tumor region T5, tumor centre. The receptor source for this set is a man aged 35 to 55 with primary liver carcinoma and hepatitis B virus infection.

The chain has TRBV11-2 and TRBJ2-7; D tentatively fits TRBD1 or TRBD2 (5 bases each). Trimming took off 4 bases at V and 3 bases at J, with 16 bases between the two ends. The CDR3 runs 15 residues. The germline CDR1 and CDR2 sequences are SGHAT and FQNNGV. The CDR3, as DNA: TGTGCCAGCAGCTCAGTGGGGGAGAGCTTCTACGAGCAGTACTTC. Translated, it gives CASSSVGESFYEQYF.

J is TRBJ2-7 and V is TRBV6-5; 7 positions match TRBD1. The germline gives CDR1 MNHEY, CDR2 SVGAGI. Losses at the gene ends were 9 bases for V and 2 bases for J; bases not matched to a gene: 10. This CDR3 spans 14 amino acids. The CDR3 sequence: CASIRTGGAYEQYF. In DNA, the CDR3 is TGTGCCAGTATTAGGACAGGTGGAGCCTACGAGCAGTACTTC.

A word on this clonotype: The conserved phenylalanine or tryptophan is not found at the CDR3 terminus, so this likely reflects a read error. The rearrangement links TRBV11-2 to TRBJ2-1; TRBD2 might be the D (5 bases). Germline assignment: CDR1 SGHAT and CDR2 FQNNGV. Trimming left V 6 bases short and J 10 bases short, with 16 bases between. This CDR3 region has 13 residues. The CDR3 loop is CASSPGLAKEQFS. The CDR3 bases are TGTGCCAGCAGTCCCGGGCTAGCCAAGGAGCAGTTCTCC.

CDR3 nucleotide sequence: TGTGCCAGCAGCTTCGCCAGGACTAGCGGGAACACCGGGGAGCTGTTTTTT. Translation: CASSFARTSGNTGELFF. This chain uses TRBV7-8 with TRBJ2-2; TRBD2 matches 10 bases. The V segment lost 3 bases and the J segment 1 base; nucleotides outside the gene matches: 5. The CDR3 covers 17 residues. Germline CDR1 is SGHVS and CDR2 is FQNEAQ.

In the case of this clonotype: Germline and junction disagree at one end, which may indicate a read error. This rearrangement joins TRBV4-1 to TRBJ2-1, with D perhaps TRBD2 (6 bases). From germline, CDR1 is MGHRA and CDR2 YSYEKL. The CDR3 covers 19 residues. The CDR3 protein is CASSFGSGHPYLFYDEQFF. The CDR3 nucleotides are TGCGCCAGCAGCTTTGGTAGCGGCCACCCATACTTATTCTACGATGAGCAGTTCTTC.

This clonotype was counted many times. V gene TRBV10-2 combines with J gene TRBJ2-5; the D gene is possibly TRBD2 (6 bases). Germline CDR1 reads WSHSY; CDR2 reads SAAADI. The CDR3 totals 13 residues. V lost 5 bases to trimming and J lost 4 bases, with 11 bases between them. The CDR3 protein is CASSKTRRETQYF. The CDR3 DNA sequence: TGCGCCAGCAGTAAGACTAGGCGAGAGACCCAGTACTTC.

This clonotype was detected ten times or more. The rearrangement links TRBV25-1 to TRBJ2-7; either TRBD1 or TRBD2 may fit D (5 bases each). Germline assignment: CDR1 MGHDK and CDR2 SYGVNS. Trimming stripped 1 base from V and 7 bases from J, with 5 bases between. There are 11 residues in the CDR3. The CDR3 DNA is TGTGCCAGCAGTGAATGGGGGGAGCAGTACTTC. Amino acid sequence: CASSEWGEQYF.

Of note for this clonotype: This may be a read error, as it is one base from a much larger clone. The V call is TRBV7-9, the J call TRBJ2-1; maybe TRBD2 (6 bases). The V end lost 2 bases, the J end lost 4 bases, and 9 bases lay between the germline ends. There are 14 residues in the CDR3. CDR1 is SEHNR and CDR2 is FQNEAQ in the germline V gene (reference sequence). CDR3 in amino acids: CASSLPGEYNEQFF. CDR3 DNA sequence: TGTGCCAGCAGCTTACCGGGAGAATACAATGAGCAGTTCTTC.

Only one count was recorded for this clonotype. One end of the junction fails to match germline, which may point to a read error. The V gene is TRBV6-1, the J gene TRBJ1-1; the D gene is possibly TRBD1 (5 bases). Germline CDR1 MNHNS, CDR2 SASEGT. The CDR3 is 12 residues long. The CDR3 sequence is CARSLLFRAAFF. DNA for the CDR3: TGTGCCAGAAGCCTCCTTTTCAGGGCGGCTTTCTTC.

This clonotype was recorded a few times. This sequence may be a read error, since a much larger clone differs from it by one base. CDR3 loop: CASSPGRILQGYF. CDR3 in DNA: TGTGCCAGCAGTCCAGGACGGATCCTCCAAGGGTACTTC. This rearrangement joins TRBV28 to TRBJ2-7, with unresolved D. Germline CDR1 and CDR2: MDHEN and SYDVKM. The CDR3 runs to 13 residues. Trimming left V 5 bases short and J 12 bases short, with 20 bases between.

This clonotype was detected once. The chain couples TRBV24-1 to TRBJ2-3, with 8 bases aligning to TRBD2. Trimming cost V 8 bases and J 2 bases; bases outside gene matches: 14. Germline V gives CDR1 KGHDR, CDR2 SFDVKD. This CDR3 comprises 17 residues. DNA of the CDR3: TGTGCCACCAATGACCGGACAGCGGGAGAGTTCACAGATACGCAGTATTTT. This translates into CATNDRTAGEFTDTQYF.

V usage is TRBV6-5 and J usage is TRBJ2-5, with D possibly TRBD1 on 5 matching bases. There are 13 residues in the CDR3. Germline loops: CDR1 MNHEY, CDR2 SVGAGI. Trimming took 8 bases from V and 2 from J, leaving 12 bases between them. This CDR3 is CASHRQYQETQYF. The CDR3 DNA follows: TGTGCCAGCCATCGACAGTATCAAGAGACCCAGTACTTC.

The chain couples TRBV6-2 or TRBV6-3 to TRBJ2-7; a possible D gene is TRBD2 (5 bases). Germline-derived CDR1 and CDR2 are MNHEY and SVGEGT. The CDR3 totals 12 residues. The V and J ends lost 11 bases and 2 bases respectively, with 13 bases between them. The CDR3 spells CASSSGAYEQYF. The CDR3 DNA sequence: TGTGCCTCCTCCAGCGGAGCCTACGAGCAGTACTTC.

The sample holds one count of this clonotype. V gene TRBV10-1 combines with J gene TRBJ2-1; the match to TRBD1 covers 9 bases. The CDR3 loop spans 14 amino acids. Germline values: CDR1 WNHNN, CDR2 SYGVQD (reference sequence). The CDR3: CAGSEGDRANEQFF. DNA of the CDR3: TGCGCGGGCAGTGAAGGGGACAGGGCTAATGAGCAGTTCTTC.

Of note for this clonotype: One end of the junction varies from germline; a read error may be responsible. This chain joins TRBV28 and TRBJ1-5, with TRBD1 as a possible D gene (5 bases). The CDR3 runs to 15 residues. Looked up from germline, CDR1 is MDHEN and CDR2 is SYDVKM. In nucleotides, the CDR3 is TGCGCCAGCAGTCCCACTAGCAGGGACTATCAGCCCCAGCATTTT. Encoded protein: CASSPTSRDYQPQHF.

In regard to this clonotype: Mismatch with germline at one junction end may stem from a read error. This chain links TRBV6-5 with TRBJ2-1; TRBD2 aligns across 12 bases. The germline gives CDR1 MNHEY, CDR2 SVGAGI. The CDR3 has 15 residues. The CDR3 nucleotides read TGTGCCAGCAACGACGTGACTAGCGGGAGAAACGAGCATTTCTTC. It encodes CASNDVTSGRNEHFF.

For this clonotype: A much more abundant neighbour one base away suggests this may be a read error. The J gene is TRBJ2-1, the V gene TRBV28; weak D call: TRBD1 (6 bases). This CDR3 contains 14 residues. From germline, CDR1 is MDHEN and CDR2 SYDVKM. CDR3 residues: CTSSPPRGYNEQFF. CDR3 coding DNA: TGTACCAGCAGCCCACCCAGGGGCTACAATGAGCAGTTCTTC.

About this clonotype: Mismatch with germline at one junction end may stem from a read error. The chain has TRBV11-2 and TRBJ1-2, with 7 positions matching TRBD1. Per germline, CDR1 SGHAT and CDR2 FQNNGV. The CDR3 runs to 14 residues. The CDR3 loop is CTSIPADRDYGYTF. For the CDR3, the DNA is TGTACCAGTATCCCAGCCGACAGGGACTATGGCTACACCTTC.

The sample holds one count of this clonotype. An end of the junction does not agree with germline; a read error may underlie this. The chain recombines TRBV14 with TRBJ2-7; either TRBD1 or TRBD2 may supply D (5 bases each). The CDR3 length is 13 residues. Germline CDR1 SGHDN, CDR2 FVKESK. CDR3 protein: CASSLGTYYVQYF. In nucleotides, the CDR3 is TGTGCCAGCAGCCTAGGGACCTACTACGTGCAGTACTTC.

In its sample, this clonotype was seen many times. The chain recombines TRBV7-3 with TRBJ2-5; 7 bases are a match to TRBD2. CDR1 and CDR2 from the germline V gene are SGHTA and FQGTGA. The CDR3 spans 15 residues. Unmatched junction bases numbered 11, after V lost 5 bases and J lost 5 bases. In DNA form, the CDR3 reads TGTGCCAGCAGCCCACAGCGGGAATCGTCGGAGACCCAGTACTTC. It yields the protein CASSPQRESSETQYF.

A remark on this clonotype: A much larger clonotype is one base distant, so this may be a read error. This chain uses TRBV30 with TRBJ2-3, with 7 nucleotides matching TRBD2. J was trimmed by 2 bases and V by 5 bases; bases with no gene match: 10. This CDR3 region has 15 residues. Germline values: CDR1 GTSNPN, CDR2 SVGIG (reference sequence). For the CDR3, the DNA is TGTGCCTGGGGTAAATTGGCGGGGGTCACAGATACGCAGTATTTT. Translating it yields CAWGKLAGVTDTQYF.

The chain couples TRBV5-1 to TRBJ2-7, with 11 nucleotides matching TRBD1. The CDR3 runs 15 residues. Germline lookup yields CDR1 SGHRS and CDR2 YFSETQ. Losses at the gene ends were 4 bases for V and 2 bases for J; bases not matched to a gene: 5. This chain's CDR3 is CASSAGQGATYEQYF. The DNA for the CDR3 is TGCGCCAGCAGCGCAGGACAGGGGGCAACCTACGAGCAGTACTTC.